This T cell receptor (beta chain) came from a study of vaccination effects on CD4 cells after COVID-19. Across the whole study: A few million PBMC per well were cultured with approximately 9.7 IU/ml IL-2 and approximately 10 ug/ml peptides.

Details on this clone: Its specificity is not known.

The CDR3 spans 16 residues. J lost 6 bases, V lost 2 bases, and 7 bases had no gene match. Germline CDR1 and CDR2: SNHLY and FYNNEI. General study points: Clones that were induced by infection or by vaccine showed marked contraction late after vaccination.

Produced via immunoSEQ multiplex PCR; TCRdb's table is partial and in-frame only. The sample includes under 55,000 clones, approximately 77% of them seen just once. At the end of around eleven days of culture, CD4+ T cells were isolated. Participants were vaccinated with two doses of either the BNT162b2 or mRNA-1273 vaccine. Vaccinated recipients, who were negative for nucleocapsid antibodies, had no history of SARS-CoV-2 infection. Each culture had half its medium swapped for IL-2 medium on days 3 and 7. The rearrangement joins TRBV2 to TRBJ2-2; TRBD1 matches at 9 bases. Here the sequenced sample was CD4+ T cells from PBMCs cultured without peptide, taken after COVID-19 vaccination. This TCR came from a human donor who received a COVID-19 vaccine. CDR3 region: CASSEHRQGVPGELFF. The CDR3 nucleotides read TGTGCCAGCAGTGAACATCGACAGGGGGTCCCCGGGGAGCTGTTTTTT.